This T cell receptor beta chain derives from a study of blood T cell repertoires in COVID-19 (dated by TCRdb to the early 2020s). Study-level background: Collaborator samples came from the United States, Italy and Spain and covered acute and convalescent phases of COVID-19. The prospective study material was composed of cDNA or gDNA derived from T cells, B-cell-depleted T cells, or PBMCs. Deeply sampled blood TCRbeta repertoires from subjects exposed to, actively infected with, or recovered from COVID-19 were included in the dataset. The repertoires were released in a freely available public database intended as a resource for research on the immune response to SARS-CoV-2. Samples were obtained from the ongoing ImmuneRACE study (first 160 participants) and from some 1,300 subjects provided by 6 global collaborators. Nearly every sample came with metadata listing a de-identified subject ID, COVID-19 status, age in years and sex. Where available, HLA class I and class II types were obtained from metadata supplied by the sample provider rather than from assay-based typing. Study-wide conclusions, independent of this receptor: Clinical and demographic metadata were provided uncurated, with the amount varying by source and participant.

Notes on this clone: The antigen it recognizes is unknown. Base quality data are lacking; no much larger clone is found one base away.

The germline V gene sets CDR1 to SGHTA and CDR2 to FQGNSA. The CDR3 starts with the cysteine, ends with the phenylalanine, and has 15 residues. Left in the record is the CDR3 DNA by itself, 45 bases read in frame from the first base. V and J are trimmed by 4 bases and 5 bases, and the gene matches miss 5 bases of the junction. One collaborating source in Seattle enrolled patients during active infection and followed them longitudinally through the course of disease. Collaborating institutions collected whole blood in K2EDTA tubes following their own protocols. For TCRbeta analysis, collaborators shipped samples as frozen whole blood, isolated PBMCs, or DNA extracted from either of those sample types. TCRbeta CDR3 regions were amplified from genomic DNA by means of the immunoSEQ Assay, a bias-controlled multiplex PCR. The paper's processing steps were these. Nucleated cell counts per sample were estimated from amplification of reference gene primers within the assay. To quantify the absolute abundance of each unique TCRbeta CDR3 rearrangement, sequence reads were collapsed and filtered. For each sample, productive Simpson clonality was calculated as the square root of Simpson's diversity index across productive rearrangements. In its TCRdb copy, this immuneACCESS table keeps in-frame sequences only and misses some clones. Where compared with another copy, unresolved V genes explain less than half of these, and the others have no known cause. Clone size and V and J calls were adopted from that table, with D and trimming inferred from the DNA. This sample has nearly 350,000 clones in its table, and about 88% of those were observed once. Together, the top ten hold just under 7.5% of the sample.

Sequenced sample: peripheral blood. This receptor was obtained from a woman in her 70s with COVID-19, enrolled during active disease. This chain joins TRBV7-2 to TRBJ2-2; 9 junctional bases match TRBD1. The DNA is TGTGCCAGCAGCTCACAGGGGGCGGGAACCGGGGAGCTGTTTTTT. It is translated as CASSSQGAGTGELFF.